The 26 T cell receptor beta chains below come from one sample, sequenced in a study of blood T cell repertoires in COVID-19. Assay used: immunoSEQ multiplex PCR; TCRdb lists only in-frame clones, some missing. The sample has 13,000 to 15,000 clones, less than 90% seen once. The specimen sequenced was peripheral blood. These receptors originate from a woman between 70 and 85 years old in a cohort sampled during active or convalescent COVID-19.

The rearrangement joins TRBV4-1 to TRBJ1-4; D may be TRBD1 (5 bases). The V end lost 3 bases, the J end lost 5 bases, and 13 bases lay between the germline ends. In germline, CDR1 is MGHRA, CDR2 YSYEKL. This CDR3 is built from 15 residues. CDR3 in DNA: TGCGCCAGCAGCCAGGCAGGGATCGCCAATGAAAAACTGTTTTTT. Translating it yields CASSQAGIANEKLFF.

The chain combines TRBV18 with TRBJ2-1; no reliable D call. Germline CDR1 KGHSH, CDR2 LQKENI. The ends were cut back, 9 bases at V and 2 bases at J, with 14 bases in the middle. The CDR3 is 14 residues long. CDR3 DNA sequence: TGTGCCAGTTACGGATTAGAGGCCTACAATGAGCAGTTCTTC. This gives the protein CASYGLEAYNEQFF.

CDR3 in DNA: TGTGCCAGCAGTGCCCGACAGGGGTCTCAGCCCCAGCATTTT. Its translation is CASSARQGSQPQHF. V is TRBV27 and J is TRBJ1-5; 8 bases are shared with TRBD1. V gave up 5 bases and J gave up 6 bases; unmatched junction bases: 6. Germline CDR1 is MNHEY and CDR2 is SMNVEV (reference sequence). The CDR3 totals 14 residues.

The rearrangement uses TRBV24-1 and TRBJ2-3; the match to TRBD2 covers 13 bases. Trimming at V came to 3 bases and at J to 6 bases, leaving 5 bases not matched to a gene. CDR1 and CDR2 (germline): KGHDR, SFDVKD. The CDR3 loop spans 16 amino acids. This CDR3 reads CATSDGLAGAGDTQYF. Written as DNA, the CDR3 is TGTGCCACCAGTGATGGACTAGCGGGGGCCGGGGATACGCAGTATTTT.

CDR3 DNA: TGTGCCAGCAGCCTGACTAGCGGGGGGGCCTTCTCCTACGAGCAGTACTTC. This encodes CASSLTSGGAFSYEQYF. V usage is TRBV7-2 and J usage is TRBJ2-7, with TRBD2 matching over 14 bases. Germline trimming cut 5 bases from V and 0 bases from J; bases unmatched to any gene: 6. There are 17 residues in the CDR3. CDR1 SGHTA and CDR2 FQGNSA come from the germline V gene.

The chain uses TRBV6-5 and TRBJ2-7; 8 bases line up with TRBD2. The CDR3 has 13 residues. J was trimmed by 5 bases and V by 5 bases; bases with no gene match: 5. Germline assignment: CDR1 MNHEY and CDR2 SVGAGI. CDR3 region: CASSSGLADEQYF. The CDR3 coding sequence is TGTGCCAGCAGTAGCGGACTAGCCGACGAGCAGTACTTC.

The chain joins TRBV21-1 to TRBJ1-5; the D call TRBD1 from the table was never checked on the DNA. TRBV21-1 is classified as a pseudogene. The CDR3 is 16 amino acids. The CDR3 DNA follows: TGTGCCAGCACGTCGCGGACATCCCCTAGCAATCAGCCCCAGCATTTT. Amino acid sequence: CASTSRTSPSNQPQHF.

The CDR3 loop reads CATSREAYQPQHF. DNA for the CDR3: TGTGCCACCAGCAGAGAAGCCTATCAGCCCCAGCATTTT. The rearrangement links TRBV15 to TRBJ1-5; D gene ambiguous. CDR3 length: 13 residues. V lost 0 bases, J lost 5 bases, and 5 bases lay in between. Germline CDR1 is LNHNV and CDR2 is YYDKDF (reference sequence).

CDR3 sequence (DNA): TGCGCCAGCAGCCAGGCACCCCCAGGGTCGGCTAATGAAAAACTGTTTTTT. This translates into CASSQAPPGSANEKLFF. V and J are TRBV4-1 and TRBJ1-4, with D tentatively TRBD1 (5 bases). Germline V gene sequence: CDR1 MGHRA, CDR2 YSYEKL. The CDR3 loop spans 17 amino acids. Between the trimmed V and J ends, which lost 3 bases and 3 bases, there was a span of 17 bases.

This chain uses TRBV28 with TRBJ2-5; 9 bases map to TRBD2. After removal of 2 bases from V and 0 bases from J, the junction contained 4 bases not matched to a gene. This CDR3 region has 16 residues. Germline CDR1 is MDHEN and CDR2 is SYDVKM. The CDR3 region is CASSLTSGSHQETQYF. The CDR3, as DNA: TGTGCCAGCAGTTTAACTAGCGGGTCCCACCAAGAGACCCAGTACTTC.

This chain links TRBV9 with TRBJ2-1; 15 bases agree with TRBD2. This CDR3 is built from 17 residues. V shed 0 bases, J shed 10 bases, and the junction held 8 bases outside the gene matches. Germline lookup yields CDR1 SGDLS and CDR2 YYNGEE. As DNA, the CDR3 is TGTGCCAGCAGCGTAGTTGGGACTAGCGGGGGGCGAGGAGAGCAGTTCTTC. Encoded protein: CASSVVGTSGGRGEQFF. The full variable domain, completed using reference TRBV9 and TRBJ2-1, is DSGVTQTPKHLITATGQRVTLRCSPRSGDLSVYWYQQSLDQGLQFLIQYYNGEERAKGNILERFSAQQFPDLHSELNLSSLELGDSALYFCASSVVGTSGGRGEQFFGPGTRLTVL.

J is TRBJ2-7 and V is TRBV3-1 (or the pseudogene TRBV3-2); TRBD2 matches at 13 bases. Germline-derived CDR1 and CDR2 are LGHDT and YNNKEL (reference sequence). Trimming removed 1 base from V and 1 base from J; junction bases left unmatched: 1. This CDR3 spans 16 amino acids. CDR3 protein: CASSQGTSGGSYEQYF. CDR3 coding DNA: TGTGCCAGCAGCCAAGGGACTAGCGGGGGATCCTACGAGCAGTACTTC.

The chain couples TRBV7-6 to TRBJ2-1; 11 nucleotides line up with TRBD2. Germline lookup yields CDR1 SGHVS and CDR2 FNYEAQ. The V gene end was trimmed by 3 bases and the J gene end by 6 bases; junction bases not matched to a gene: 13. The CDR3 extends over 18 amino acids. This CDR3 reads CASSFPRGVAGGPNEQFF. CDR3 DNA sequence: TGTGCCAGCAGCTTCCCCAGGGGGGTAGCGGGGGGGCCCAATGAGCAGTTCTTC.

The chain couples TRBV20-1 to TRBJ2-1, with 7 positions matching TRBD1. There are 11 residues in the CDR3. Looked up from germline, CDR1 is DFQATT and CDR2 is SNEGSKA (reference sequence). V lost 6 bases, J lost 15 bases, and 11 bases stayed unmatched. Here the CDR3 DNA reads TGCAGTGCGAGATCAGACAGGGTGCCGTTCTTC. Its translation: CSARSDRVPFF.

This clone was counted a few times. The chain combines TRBV18 with TRBJ1-5; D call uncertain. Germline CDR1 KGHSH, CDR2 LQKENI. The CDR3 length is 13 residues. The ends were cut back, 3 bases at V and 2 bases at J, with 5 bases in the middle. CDR3: CASSPGGNQPQHF. In DNA, the CDR3 is TGTGCCAGCTCACCCGGGGGCAATCAGCCCCAGCATTTT.

The chain carries TRBV29-1 and TRBJ2-5; unclear D gene. Trimming took off 1 base at V and 0 bases at J, with 9 bases between the two ends. From germline, CDR1 is SQVTM and CDR2 ANQGSEA. The CDR3 extends over 14 amino acids. The CDR3 region has the DNA TGCAGCGTTGAAGTCTATATGAACCAAGAGACCCAGTACTTC. Residues: CSVEVYMNQETQYF.

The V gene is TRBV24-1, the J gene TRBJ2-6, with D unclear. CDR3 size: 14 residues. CDR1 KGHDR and CDR2 SFDVKD come from the germline V gene. With 9 bases removed from V and 3 bases from J, the gap between germline ends came to 11 bases. CDR3 sequence (DNA): TGTGCCACCGGCGGTGTAGGTGGGGCCAACGTCCTGACTTTC. Encoded protein: CATGGVGGANVLTF.

The V gene is TRBV6-5, the J gene TRBJ1-3, with no clear D. The CDR3 extends over 13 amino acids. Per the germline V gene, CDR1 is MNHEY and CDR2 is SVGAGI. Trimming pared 10 bases from V and 2 bases from J, leaving 12 bases between. CDR3 protein: CATNGRAGNTIYF. CDR3 DNA sequence: TGTGCCACCAATGGGAGGGCTGGAAACACCATATATTTT.

This chain uses TRBV4-2 with TRBJ2-2; D not certain. In germline, CDR1 is LGHNA, CDR2 YNFKEQ. This CDR3 is built from 14 residues. Trimming took 0 bases from V and 8 from J, leaving 10 bases between them. The CDR3 nucleotides read TGTGCCAGCAGCCAAGACACTGTCGGGGGGGAGCTGTTTTTT. This codes for CASSQDTVGGELFF.

The V gene is TRBV4-3, the J gene TRBJ2-2, with TRBD1 matching over 11 bases. Losses at the gene ends were 1 base for V and 4 bases for J; bases not matched to a gene: 8. Looked up from germline, CDR1 is LGHNA and CDR2 is YSLEER. The CDR3 is 18 amino acids. The CDR3 DNA is TGCGCCAGCAGCCAAGCCCCCCGGACAGGGGGCCTCACCGGGGAGCTGTTTTTT. It translates to CASSQAPRTGGLTGELFF.

The chain carries TRBV20-1 and TRBJ2-3; perhaps TRBD2 as D (7 bases). The CDR3 extends over 14 amino acids. V was cut by 3 bases and J by 5 bases, with 15 bases left in between. Germline V gene lookup returns CDR1 DFQATT and CDR2 SNEGSKA (reference sequence). CDR3 sequence (DNA): TGCAGTGCTAGTCTGGGGGGGCTTGGAGATACGCAGTATTTT. The encoded protein is CSASLGGLGDTQYF.

This clone was seen only a few times. This rearrangement joins TRBV28 to TRBJ1-4; D is ambiguous. The CDR3 loop spans 12 amino acids. Trimming stripped 7 bases from V and 8 bases from J, with 11 bases between. Germline CDR1 is MDHEN and CDR2 is SYDVKM. CDR3 sequence (DNA): TGTGCCAGCACAGGAGGAAAGGAAAAACTGTTTTTT. It codes for CASTGGKEKLFF.

The V call is TRBV15, the J call TRBJ1-4; no clear D. Trimming stripped 0 bases from V and 7 bases from J, with 9 bases between. CDR3 size: 14 residues. CDR1 is LNHNV, CDR2 YYDKDF, per germline (reference sequence). CDR3 nucleotide sequence: TGTGCCACCAGCAGAGATTCGGAGGTTGAAAAACTGTTTTTT. It codes for CATSRDSEVEKLFF.

The chain uses TRBV4-3 and TRBJ1-6; D is perhaps TRBD1 (6 bases). Trimming took off 4 bases at V and 7 bases at J, with 14 bases between the two ends. CDR3 length: 15 amino acids. The germline gives CDR1 LGHNA, CDR2 YSLEER. The CDR3, as DNA: TGCGCCAGCAGCCCCCAGACAGGCCTGAATTCACCCCTCCACTTT. Its protein product is CASSPQTGLNSPLHF.

The genes are TRBV29-1 and TRBJ1-2; TRBD1 matches 8 bases. V shed 0 bases and J 4 bases; nucleotides not matched to a gene: 1. This CDR3 has 13 residues. Per the germline V gene, CDR1 is SQVTM and CDR2 is ANQGSEA. The CDR3, as DNA: TGCAGCGTTGAAGAGGGGACAGGCTATGGCTACACCTTC. Its translation: CSVEEGTGYGYTF.

J is TRBJ1-6 and V is TRBV28; perhaps TRBD1 as D (6 bases). V lost 1 base to trimming and J lost 2 bases, with 9 bases between them. The germline CDR1 and CDR2 sequences are MDHEN and SYDVKM. The CDR3 contains 16 residues. The CDR3, as DNA: TGTGCCAGCAGTTTATTACAGGGACCCTATAATTCACCCCTCCACTTT. Protein: CASSLLQGPYNSPLHF.